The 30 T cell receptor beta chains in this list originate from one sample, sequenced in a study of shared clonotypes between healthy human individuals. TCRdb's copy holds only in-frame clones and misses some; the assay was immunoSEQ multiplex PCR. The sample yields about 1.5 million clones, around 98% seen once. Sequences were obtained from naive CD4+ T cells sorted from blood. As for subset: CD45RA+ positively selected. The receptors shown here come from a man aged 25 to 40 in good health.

For the CDR3, the DNA is TGTGCCAGTAGTACTCCCCGGGACAGAGGATACGAGCAGTACTTC. Encoded protein: CASSTPRDRGYEQYF. The chain carries TRBV19 and TRBJ2-7, with 7 bases that match TRBD1. The junction had 10 bases not matched to a gene; V was cut back by 4 bases and J by 4 bases. This CDR3 comprises 15 residues. CDR1 is LNHDA, CDR2 SQIVND, per germline (reference sequence).

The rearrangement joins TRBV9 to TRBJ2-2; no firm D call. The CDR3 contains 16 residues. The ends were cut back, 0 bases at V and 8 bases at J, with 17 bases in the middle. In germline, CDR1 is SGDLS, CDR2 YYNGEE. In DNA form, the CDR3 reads TGTGCCAGCAGCGTAGCCCCTGGTGCGAATGCAGGGGAGCTGTTTTTT. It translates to CASSVAPGANAGELFF.

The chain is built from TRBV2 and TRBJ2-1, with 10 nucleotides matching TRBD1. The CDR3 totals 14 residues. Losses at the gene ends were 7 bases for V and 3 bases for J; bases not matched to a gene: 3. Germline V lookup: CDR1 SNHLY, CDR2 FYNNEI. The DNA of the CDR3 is TGTGCCAGCAATTGGGACAGGGGCTACAATGAGCAGTTCTTC. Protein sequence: CASNWDRGYNEQFF.

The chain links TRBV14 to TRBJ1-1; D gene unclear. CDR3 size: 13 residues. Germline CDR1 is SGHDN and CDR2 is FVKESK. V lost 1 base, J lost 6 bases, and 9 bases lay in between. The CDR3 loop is CASSQVLHAEAFF. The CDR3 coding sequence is TGTGCCAGCAGCCAAGTCCTCCACGCTGAAGCTTTCTTT.

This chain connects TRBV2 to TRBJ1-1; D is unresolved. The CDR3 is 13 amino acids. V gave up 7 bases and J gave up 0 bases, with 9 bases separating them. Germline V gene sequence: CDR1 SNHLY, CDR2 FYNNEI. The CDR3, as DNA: TGTGCCAGCAAGACCGACATGAACACTGAAGCTTTCTTT. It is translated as CASKTDMNTEAFF.

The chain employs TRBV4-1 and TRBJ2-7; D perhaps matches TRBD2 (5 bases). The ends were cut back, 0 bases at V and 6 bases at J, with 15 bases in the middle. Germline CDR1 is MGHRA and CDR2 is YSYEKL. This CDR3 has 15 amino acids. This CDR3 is CASSQDLASWSEQYF. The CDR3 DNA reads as TGCGCCAGCAGCCAAGATTTGGCTAGCTGGAGCGAGCAGTACTTC.

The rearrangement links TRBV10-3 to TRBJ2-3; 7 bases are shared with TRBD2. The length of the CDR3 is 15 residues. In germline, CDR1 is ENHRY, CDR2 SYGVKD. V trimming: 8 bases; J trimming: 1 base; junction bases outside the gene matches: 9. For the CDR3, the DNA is TGTGCCATCCGGGATGTAGGACTAGGCACAGATACGCAGTATTTT. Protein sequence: CAIRDVGLGTDTQYF.

The CDR3 spells CASSEAIRYEQYF. The CDR3 DNA sequence: TGTGCCAGCAGTGAAGCGATTAGGTACGAGCAGTACTTC. This sequence joins TRBV6-1 and TRBJ2-7, with D unclear. V shed 0 bases and J shed 4 bases, with 7 bases lying between them. This CDR3 contains 13 residues. Germline V gene lookup returns CDR1 MNHNS and CDR2 SASEGT.

Here the CDR3 reads CASSLAAGGADGRVYGYTF. In nucleotides, the CDR3 is TGTGCCAGCAGCTTAGCGGCAGGGGGCGCGGACGGACGTGTGTATGGCTACACCTTC. J is TRBJ1-2 and V is TRBV7-9; 8 nucleotides agree with TRBD1. The CDR3 sequence is 19 residues long. V shed 0 bases, J shed 5 bases, and the junction held 17 bases outside the gene matches. Germline V gene sequence: CDR1 SEHNR, CDR2 FQNEAQ (reference sequence). Based on the CDR3 plus reference TRBV7-9 and TRBJ1-2, the full variable domain is DTGVSQNPRHKITKRGQNVTFRCDPISEHNRLYWYRQTLGQGPEFLTYFQNEAQLEKSRLLSDRFSAERPKGSFSTLEIQRTEQGDSAMYLCASSLAAGGADGRVYGYTFGSGTRLTVV.

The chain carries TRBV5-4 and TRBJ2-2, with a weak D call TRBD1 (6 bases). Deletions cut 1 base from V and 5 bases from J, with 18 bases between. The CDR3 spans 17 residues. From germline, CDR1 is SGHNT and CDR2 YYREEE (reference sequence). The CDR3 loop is CASSLMGRGHNTGELFF. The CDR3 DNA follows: TGTGCCAGCAGCTTGATGGGAAGGGGACACAATACCGGGGAGCTGTTTTTT.

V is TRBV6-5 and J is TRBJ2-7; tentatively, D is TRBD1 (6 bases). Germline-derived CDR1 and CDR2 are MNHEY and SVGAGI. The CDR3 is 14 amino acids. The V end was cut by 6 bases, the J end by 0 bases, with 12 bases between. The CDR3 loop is CASRQTGSSYEQYF. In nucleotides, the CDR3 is TGTGCCAGCAGGCAGACAGGTTCCTCCTACGAGCAGTACTTC.

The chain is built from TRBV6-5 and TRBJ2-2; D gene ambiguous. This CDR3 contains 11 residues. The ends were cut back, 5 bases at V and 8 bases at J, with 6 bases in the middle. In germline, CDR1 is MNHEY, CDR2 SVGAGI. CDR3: CASSERGELFF. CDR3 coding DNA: TGTGCCAGCAGTGAGAGGGGGGAGCTGTTTTTT.

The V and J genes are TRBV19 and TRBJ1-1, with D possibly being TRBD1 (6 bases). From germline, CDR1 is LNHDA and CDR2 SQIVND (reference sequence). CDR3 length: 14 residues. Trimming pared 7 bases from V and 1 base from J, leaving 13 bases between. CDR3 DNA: TGTGCCAGTAACCGCAGGGGAAAGAACACTGAAGCTTTCTTT. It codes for CASNRRGKNTEAFF.

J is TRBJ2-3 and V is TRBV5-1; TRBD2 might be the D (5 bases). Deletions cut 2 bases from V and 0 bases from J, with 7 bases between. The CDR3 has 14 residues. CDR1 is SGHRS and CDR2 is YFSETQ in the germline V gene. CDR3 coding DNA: TGCGCCAGCAGCTTTCGGACTAGCACAGATACGCAGTATTTT. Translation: CASSFRTSTDTQYF. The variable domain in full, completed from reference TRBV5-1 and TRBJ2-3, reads KAGVTQTPRYLIKTRGQQVTLSCSPISGHRSVSWYQQTPGQGLQFLFEYFSETQRNKGNFPGRFSGRQFSNSRSEMNVSTLELGDSALYLCASSFRTSTDTQYFGPGTRLTVL.

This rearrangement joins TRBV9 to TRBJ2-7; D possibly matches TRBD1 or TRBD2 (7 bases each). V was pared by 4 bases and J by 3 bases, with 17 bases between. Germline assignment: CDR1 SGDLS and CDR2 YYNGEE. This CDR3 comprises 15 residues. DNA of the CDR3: TGTGCCAGCAGCAGGGGGCTAGCGGCTATCTACGAGCAGTACTTC. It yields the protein CASSRGLAAIYEQYF. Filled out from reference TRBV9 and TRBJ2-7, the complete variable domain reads DSGVTQTPKHLITATGQRVTLRCSPRSGDLSVYWYQQSLDQGLQFLIQYYNGEERAKGNILERFSAQQFPDLHSELNLSSLELGDSALYFCASSRGLAAIYEQYFGPGTRLTVT.

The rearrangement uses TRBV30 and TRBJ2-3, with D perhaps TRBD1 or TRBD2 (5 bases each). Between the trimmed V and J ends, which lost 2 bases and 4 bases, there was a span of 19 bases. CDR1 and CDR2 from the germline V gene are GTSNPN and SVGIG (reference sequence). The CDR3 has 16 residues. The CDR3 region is CAWSLLAPVGADTQYF. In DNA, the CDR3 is TGTGCCTGGAGTCTTCTAGCTCCTGTGGGGGCAGATACGCAGTATTTT.

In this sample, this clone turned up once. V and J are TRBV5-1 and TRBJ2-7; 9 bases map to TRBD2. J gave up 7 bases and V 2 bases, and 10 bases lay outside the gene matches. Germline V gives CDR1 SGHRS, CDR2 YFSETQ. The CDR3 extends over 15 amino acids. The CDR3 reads CASSLGAGGAWEQYF. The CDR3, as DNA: TGCGCCAGCAGCTTAGGTGCGGGAGGGGCTTGGGAGCAGTACTTC.

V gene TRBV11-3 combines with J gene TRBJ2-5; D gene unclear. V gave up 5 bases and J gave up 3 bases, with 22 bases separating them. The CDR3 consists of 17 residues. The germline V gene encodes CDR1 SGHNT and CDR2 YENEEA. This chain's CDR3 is CASSLYSTLDGKETQYF. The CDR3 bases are TGTGCCAGCAGCCTATACTCCACCCTGGACGGAAAAGAGACCCAGTACTTC.

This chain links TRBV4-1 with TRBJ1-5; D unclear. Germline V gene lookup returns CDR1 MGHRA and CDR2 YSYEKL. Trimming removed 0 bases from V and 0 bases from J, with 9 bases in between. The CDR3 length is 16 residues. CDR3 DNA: TGCGCCAGCAGCCAAGATACTACCTATAGCAATCAGCCCCAGCATTTT. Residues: CASSQDTTYSNQPQHF.

CDR3 DNA sequence: TGTGCCAGCAGTTTGAGGCAGATCAATTACAATGAGCAGTTCTTC. Encoded protein: CASSLRQINYNEQFF. V and J are TRBV28 and TRBJ2-1; the D is unclear. V lost 3 bases and J lost 4, with 13 bases in between. CDR3 size: 15 residues. Looked up from germline, CDR1 is MDHEN and CDR2 is SYDVKM.

CDR3 protein: CAWSGPYQAFF. For the CDR3, the DNA is TGTGCCTGGAGTGGGCCGTATCAAGCTTTCTTT. The chain recombines TRBV30 with TRBJ1-1, with unresolved D. Between the trimmed V and J ends, which lost 1 base and 9 bases, there was a span of 9 bases. Per germline, CDR1 GTSNPN and CDR2 SVGIG (reference sequence). This CDR3 has 11 residues.

The CDR3 DNA is TGCGCCAGCAGCCAAGACAATGGGGGCTCTGGGGCCAACGTCCTGACTTTC. Protein product: CASSQDNGGSGANVLTF. This chain connects TRBV4-3 to TRBJ2-6; the D call may be TRBD1 or TRBD2 (5 bases each). The CDR3 loop spans 17 amino acids. The V and J ends lost 0 bases and 0 bases respectively, with 9 bases between them. Germline-derived CDR1 and CDR2 are LGHNA and YSLEER.

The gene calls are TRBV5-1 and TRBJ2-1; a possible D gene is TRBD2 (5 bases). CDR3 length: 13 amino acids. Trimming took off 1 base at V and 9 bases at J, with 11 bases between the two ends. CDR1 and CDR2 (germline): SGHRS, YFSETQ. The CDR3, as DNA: TGCGCCAGCAGCTTGATGACTATCGGTGAGCAGTTCTTC. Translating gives CASSLMTIGEQFF.

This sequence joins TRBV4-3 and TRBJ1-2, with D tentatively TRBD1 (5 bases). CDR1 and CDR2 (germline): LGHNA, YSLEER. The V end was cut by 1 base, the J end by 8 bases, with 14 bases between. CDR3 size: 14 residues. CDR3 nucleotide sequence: TGCGCCAGCAGCCAAGCTCTAGGGGTTCGGGGCTACACCTTC. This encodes CASSQALGVRGYTF.

The CDR3 DNA reads TGTGCCAGCAGTTTACCCGACAGGAGAAACTACGAGCAGTACTTC. The encoded protein is CASSLPDRRNYEQYF. J is TRBJ2-7 and V is TRBV28, with D perhaps matching TRBD1 (6 bases). Trimming shortened V by 2 bases and J by 3 bases, and 14 bases separated the two germline ends. The CDR3 runs 15 residues. Germline V gives CDR1 MDHEN, CDR2 SYDVKM. The complete variable domain, with remaining parts taken from reference TRBV28 and TRBJ2-7, reads DVKVTQSSRYLVKRTGEKVFLECVQDMDHENMFWYRQDPGLGLRLIYFSYDVKMKEKGDIPEGYSVSREKKERFSLILESASTNQTSMYLCASSLPDRRNYEQYFGPGTRLTVT.

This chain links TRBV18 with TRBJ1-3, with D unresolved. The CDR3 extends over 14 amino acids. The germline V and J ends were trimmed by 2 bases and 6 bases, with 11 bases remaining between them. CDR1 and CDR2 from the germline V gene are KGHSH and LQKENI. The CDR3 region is CASSPSVAENTIYF. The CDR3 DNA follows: TGTGCCAGCTCACCATCCGTCGCCGAAAACACCATATATTTT.

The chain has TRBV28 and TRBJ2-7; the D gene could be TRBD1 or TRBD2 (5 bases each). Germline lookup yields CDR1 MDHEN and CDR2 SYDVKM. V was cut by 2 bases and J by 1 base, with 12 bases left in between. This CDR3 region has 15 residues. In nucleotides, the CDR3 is TGTGCCAGCAGTTTACGGACACCGGGGTCCTACGAGCAGTACTTC. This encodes CASSLRTPGSYEQYF. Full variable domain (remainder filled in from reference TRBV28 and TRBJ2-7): DVKVTQSSRYLVKRTGEKVFLECVQDMDHENMFWYRQDPGLGLRLIYFSYDVKMKEKGDIPEGYSVSREKKERFSLILESASTNQTSMYLCASSLRTPGSYEQYFGPGTRLTVT.

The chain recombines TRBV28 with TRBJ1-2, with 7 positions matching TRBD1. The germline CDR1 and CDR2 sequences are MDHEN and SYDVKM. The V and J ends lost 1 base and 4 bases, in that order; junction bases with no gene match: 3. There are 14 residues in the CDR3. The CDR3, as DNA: TGTGCCAGCAGTTTATCGGGGACAGTCTATGGCTACACCTTC. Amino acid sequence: CASSLSGTVYGYTF.

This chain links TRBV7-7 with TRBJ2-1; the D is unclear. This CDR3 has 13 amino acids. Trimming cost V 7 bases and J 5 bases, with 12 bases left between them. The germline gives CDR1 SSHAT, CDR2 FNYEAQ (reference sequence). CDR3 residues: CASINRANNEQFF. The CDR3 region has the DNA TGTGCCAGCATCAATCGGGCCAACAATGAGCAGTTCTTC.

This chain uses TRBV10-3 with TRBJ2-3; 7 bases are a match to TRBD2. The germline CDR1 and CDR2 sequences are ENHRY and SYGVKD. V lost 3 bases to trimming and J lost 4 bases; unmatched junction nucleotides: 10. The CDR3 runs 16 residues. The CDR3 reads CAISDGGTVNSDTQYF. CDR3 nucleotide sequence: TGTGCCATCAGTGACGGGGGGACTGTGAACTCAGATACGCAGTATTTT.